The 29 T cell receptor beta chains given below trace back to one sample, sequenced in a study of T cell repertoires in cytomegalovirus infection. TCRdb re-called the reads with MiXCR, one entry per CDR3 protein. The sample holds around 530,000 distinct CDR3 sequences, 26% seen once. The specimen was PBMCs. These receptors originate from a human donor in good health (CMV status not recorded). Some clones in this sample may be carry-over from other donors' samples.

This clonotype was detected many times. The V call is TRBV28, the J call TRBJ2-1, with D perhaps given as TRBD1 or TRBD2 (5 bases each). Germline CDR1 MDHEN, CDR2 SYDVKM. CDR3 length equals 11 residues. V was shortened by 5 bases and J by 8 bases, with 7 bases between the two germline ends. The CDR3 reads CASSRGDEQFF. DNA of the CDR3: TGTGCCAGCAGTCGAGGGGATGAGCAGTTCTTC.

J is TRBJ2-5 and V is TRBV4-1; D is perhaps TRBD1 (5 bases). This CDR3 region has 14 residues. In germline, CDR1 is MGHRA, CDR2 YSYEKL. The ends were cut back, 1 base at V and 2 bases at J, with 8 bases in the middle. CDR3 sequence reads: CASSQVAGQETQYF. CDR3 in DNA: TGCGCCAGCAGCCAAGTCGCAGGGCAAGAGACCCAGTACTTC.

Ten or more counts support this clonotype. The chain joins TRBV7-6 to TRBJ2-2; D uncertain. V was trimmed by 1 base and J by 7 bases, leaving 7 bases between them. CDR3 length equals 13 residues. CDR1 SGHVS and CDR2 FNYEAQ come from the germline V gene. CDR3 nucleotides: TGTGCCAGCAGCTTAGGTCCCGTCGGGGAGCTGTTTTTT. It is translated as CASSLGPVGELFF.

This clonotype was detected many times. V usage is TRBV7-2 and J usage is TRBJ2-5; TRBD2 matches 7 bases. The length of the CDR3 is 15 residues. Trimming took 1 base from V and 5 from J; bases not matched to a gene: 7. CDR1 SGHTA and CDR2 FQGNSA come from the germline V gene. CDR3 amino acids: CASSLGWGGSETQYF. Here the CDR3 DNA reads TGTGCCAGCAGCTTAGGATGGGGCGGGAGTGAGACCCAGTACTTC.

The gene calls are TRBV7-6 and TRBJ2-1; D remains unclear. This CDR3 is 16 amino acids long. CDR1 is SGHVS, CDR2 FNYEAQ, per germline. V was clipped by 4 bases and J by 0 bases, with 13 bases between them. CDR3 in amino acids: CASSSPTSSSYNEQFF. The DNA of the CDR3 is TGTGCCAGCAGCTCCCCCACGTCAAGCTCCTACAATGAGCAGTTCTTC.

The sample holds many counts of this clonotype. The rearrangement joins TRBV7-2 to TRBJ1-5; D is ambiguous. Trimming took 4 bases from V and 5 from J, leaving 6 bases between them. This CDR3 is 12 amino acids long. Germline V gene sequence: CDR1 SGHTA, CDR2 FQGNSA. The CDR3, as DNA: TGTGCCAGCAGCTCCCTACATCAGCCCCAGCATTTT. Translated, it gives CASSSLHQPQHF.

This chain connects TRBV11-2 to TRBJ1-1, with D possibly matching TRBD1 (5 bases). The CDR3 spans 15 residues. Germline loops: CDR1 SGHAT, CDR2 FQNNGV. Trimming took off 6 bases at V and 1 base at J, with 15 bases between the two ends. The CDR3 reads CASRGGGVRNTEAFF. The CDR3 nucleotides read TGTGCCAGCAGGGGTGGGGGAGTACGGAACACTGAAGCTTTCTTT.

This rearrangement joins TRBV19 to TRBJ2-1; TRBD2 aligns across 11 bases. Germline loops: CDR1 LNHDA, CDR2 SQIVND (reference sequence). The CDR3 has 15 amino acids. J was trimmed by 7 bases and V by 7 bases; bases with no gene match: 9. The DNA of the CDR3 is TGTGCCAGTACCCCGGGACTAGCGGAGATAAATGAGCAGTTCTTC. Its translation is CASTPGLAEINEQFF. The whole variable domain, filled in from reference TRBV19 and TRBJ2-1, reads DGGITQSPKYLFRKEGQNVTLSCEQNLNHDAMYWYRQDPGQGLRLIYYSQIVNDFQKGDIAEGYSVSREKKESFPLTVTSAQKNPTAFYLCASTPGLAEINEQFFGPGTRLTVL.

The V call is TRBV11-3, the J call TRBJ1-1; unclear D gene. The length of the CDR3 is 13 residues. CDR1 is SGHNT, CDR2 YENEEA, per germline. The V gene lost 6 bases and the J gene lost 0 bases, with 8 bases spanning the gap. The CDR3 here is CASRGRMNTEAFF. CDR3 nucleotides: TGTGCCAGCAGGGGCAGAATGAACACTGAAGCTTTCTTT.

V usage is TRBV11-3 and J usage is TRBJ1-1; TRBD1 agrees at 9 bases. This CDR3 is built from 16 residues. The germline V gene has CDR1 SGHNT and CDR2 YENEEA. V dropped 4 bases and J dropped 5; count of bases not matched to a gene: 11. The CDR3 is CASSWGQGRRGTEAFF. In DNA form, the CDR3 reads TGTGCCAGCAGCTGGGGACAGGGTAGGAGAGGGACTGAAGCTTTCTTT.

The chain employs TRBV29-1 and TRBJ2-5; TRBD2 matches at 7 bases. This CDR3 contains 14 residues. The trim removed 8 bases at V and 7 bases at J, leaving 16 bases unmatched. Germline lookup yields CDR1 SQVTM and CDR2 ANQGSEA. CDR3 loop: CSTSGAGERRTQYF. CDR3 nucleotide sequence: TGCAGCACGTCAGGTGCGGGAGAGCGTAGGACCCAGTACTTC.

This chain uses TRBV15 with TRBJ2-5; 8 bases agree with TRBD1. The J segment lost 7 bases and the V segment lost 2 bases, leaving 9 bases of the junction unmatched. From germline, CDR1 is LNHNV and CDR2 YYDKDF (reference sequence). The CDR3 is 15 residues long. The CDR3 here is CATSRPTGGSWTQYF. In DNA, the CDR3 is TGTGCCACCAGCAGACCCACAGGGGGATCCTGGACCCAGTACTTC.

The chain combines TRBV15 with TRBJ2-1, with TRBD2 matching 10 bases. V shed 1 base and J 7 bases; nucleotides not matched to a gene: 7. Germline V gene data show CDR1 as LNHNV and CDR2 as YYDKDF (reference sequence). The CDR3 is 16 residues long. As DNA, the CDR3 is TGTGCCACCAGCAGAGCTAGCGGGAGCCCTCAAAATGAGCAGTTCTTC. Amino acids: CATSRASGSPQNEQFF.

This clonotype was seen just once. The rearrangement joins TRBV5-6 to TRBJ2-5, with D possibly being TRBD2 (6 bases). CDR3 length: 15 amino acids. Looked up from germline, CDR1 is SGHDT and CDR2 is YYEEEE. V dropped 2 bases and J dropped 5 bases, with 16 bases sitting between them. This chain's CDR3 is CASSFPGGNRETQYF. The CDR3 DNA sequence: TGTGCCAGCAGCTTTCCAGGAGGGAATCGGGAGACCCAGTACTTC.

The V gene is TRBV24-1, the J gene TRBJ2-1; 11 nucleotides match TRBD1. The V segment lost 4 bases and the J segment 9 bases; nucleotides outside the gene matches: 10. This CDR3 has 16 amino acids. Germline assignment: CDR1 KGHDR and CDR2 SFDVKD. In DNA, the CDR3 is TGTGCCACCAGTGAGCCGGGGACAGGGGGTTCGAGTGAGCAGTTCTTC. Protein product: CATSEPGTGGSSEQFF.

This clonotype has a count of ten or more. The J gene is TRBJ2-1, the V gene TRBV6-2 or TRBV6-3; 13 bases fit TRBD2. V trimming: 2 bases; J trimming: 6 bases; junction bases outside the gene matches: 4. CDR3 length: 16 amino acids. Per the germline V gene, CDR1 is MNHEY and CDR2 is SVGEGT. In DNA form, the CDR3 reads TGTGCCAGCAGTTACAGGACTAGCGGGAGTCCCAATGAGCAGTTCTTC. This codes for CASSYRTSGSPNEQFF.

The gene calls are TRBV2 and TRBJ1-4; D remains unclear. The CDR3 is 13 amino acids. V lost 0 bases to trimming and J lost 8 bases, with 7 bases between them. Germline V gene lookup returns CDR1 SNHLY and CDR2 FYNNEI. In nucleotides, the CDR3 is TGTGCCAGCAGTGAAGCCTTTACAGAAAAACTGTTTTTT. Translating it yields CASSEAFTEKLFF.

The V gene is TRBV11-3, the J gene TRBJ2-1; no firm D call. The germline V gene has CDR1 SGHNT and CDR2 YENEEA. The CDR3 covers 13 residues. V dropped 1 base and J dropped 9 bases, with 10 bases sitting between them. CDR3: CASSLVRSSEQFF. CDR3 coding DNA: TGTGCCAGCAGCTTAGTCCGCAGCTCTGAGCAGTTCTTC.

This clonotype was counted at least ten times. This chain uses TRBV7-2 with TRBJ2-5; D ambiguous. Germline CDR1 is SGHTA and CDR2 is FQGNSA. The CDR3 contains 15 residues. V gave up 1 base and J gave up 1 base, with 10 bases separating them. The chain's CDR3 is CASSLVQAAQETQYF. Written as DNA, the CDR3 is TGTGCCAGCAGCTTAGTTCAGGCGGCCCAAGAGACCCAGTACTTC.

The J gene is TRBJ2-1, the V gene TRBV28; possibly TRBD2 for D (5 bases). Germline V gene sequence: CDR1 MDHEN, CDR2 SYDVKM. The CDR3 runs 14 residues. Trimming pared 4 bases from V and 8 bases from J, leaving 15 bases between. The CDR3 loop is CASSSSASSYEQFF. CDR3 in DNA: TGTGCCAGCAGTTCATCGGCCTCTAGCTATGAGCAGTTCTTC. The variable domain in full, with the rest retrieved from reference TRBV28 and TRBJ2-1, is DVKVTQSSRYLVKRTGEKVFLECVQDMDHENMFWYRQDPGLGLRLIYFSYDVKMKEKGDIPEGYSVSREKKERFSLILESASTNQTSMYLCASSSSASSYEQFFGPGTRLTVL.

This clonotype was detected ten times or more. The rearrangement uses TRBV7-9 and TRBJ2-3; 7 bases fit TRBD2. Germline trimming cut 2 bases from V and 1 base from J; bases unmatched to any gene: 3. Germline values: CDR1 SEHNR, CDR2 FQNEAQ (reference sequence). The CDR3 is made up of 15 amino acids. This chain's CDR3 is CASSLRGSGTDTQYF. In DNA form, the CDR3 reads TGTGCCAGCAGCTTACGCGGGAGTGGCACAGATACGCAGTATTTT.

The CDR3 protein is CAGGVGETQYF. The CDR3 DNA reads TGTGCCGGGGGGGTGGGAGAGACCCAGTACTTC. J is TRBJ2-5 and V is TRBV7-2, with 7 bases that match TRBD2. Germline CDR1 is SGHTA and CDR2 is FQGNSA. There are 11 residues in the CDR3. J was trimmed by 4 bases and V by 11 bases; bases with no gene match: 4.

This clonotype occurred a few times. This chain links TRBV20-1 with TRBJ2-7, with D perhaps TRBD1 (6 bases). Germline V gene data show CDR1 as DFQATT and CDR2 as SNEGSKA (reference sequence). The CDR3 totals 15 residues. Between the trimmed V and J ends, which lost 3 bases and 0 bases, there was a span of 15 bases. The CDR3 reads CSASGTPLSSYEQYF. The CDR3 DNA reads TGCAGTGCTAGTGGGACACCCCTGAGCTCCTACGAGCAGTACTTC.

This chain connects TRBV7-2 to TRBJ1-3, with D perhaps TRBD1 (6 bases). V dropped 6 bases and J dropped 3 bases, with 15 bases sitting between them. This CDR3 is built from 15 residues. CDR1 and CDR2 from the germline V gene are SGHTA and FQGNSA. CDR3 protein: CASSNRESGGNTIYF. The CDR3 nucleotides read TGTGCCAGCAGTAACAGGGAATCGGGTGGAAACACCATATATTTT.

The CDR3 bases are TGTGCCATCAGCGAGGAGGTGAGTGGGGATCAGCCCCAGCATTTT. Amino acid sequence: CAISEEVSGDQPQHF. The rearrangement uses TRBV10-3 and TRBJ1-5; D unclear. This CDR3 has 15 residues. V was clipped by 6 bases and J by 5 bases, with 17 bases between them. The germline V gene has CDR1 ENHRY and CDR2 SYGVKD.

The chain joins TRBV19 to TRBJ2-1, with unresolved D. V lost 0 bases to trimming and J lost 9 bases, with 12 bases between them. The CDR3 extends over 14 amino acids. Germline V gene data show CDR1 as LNHDA and CDR2 as SQIVND (reference sequence). The CDR3 DNA follows: TGTGCCAGTAGTATAGAAGTGCAGAAAGTTGAGCAGTTCTTC. Protein product: CASSIEVQKVEQFF.

This clonotype was recorded a few times. The chain's CDR3 is CASSPPGREGRVEQFF. The CDR3 DNA reads as TGTGCCAGCAGCCCCCCCGGGCGGGAGGGCCGGGTTGAGCAGTTCTTC. The chain is built from TRBV11-2 and TRBJ2-1, with 9 bases identical to TRBD2. The CDR3 sequence is 16 residues long. Germline V gives CDR1 SGHAT, CDR2 FQNNGV. Trimming at V came to 5 bases and at J to 9 bases, leaving 14 bases not matched to a gene.

This sequence joins TRBV19 and TRBJ1-5, with D tentatively TRBD1 (5 bases). The germline V gene encodes CDR1 LNHDA and CDR2 SQIVND (reference sequence). The ends were cut back, 0 bases at V and 6 bases at J, with 12 bases in the middle. This CDR3 is 15 amino acids long. CDR3 nucleotides: TGTGCCAGTAGTATAGACCAGACTGGGGGTCAGCCCCAGCATTTT. This translates into CASSIDQTGGQPQHF.

The rearrangement joins TRBV27 to TRBJ2-2; D unresolved. Germline values: CDR1 MNHEY, CDR2 SMNVEV (reference sequence). There are 15 residues in the CDR3. Trimming cost V 5 bases and J 2 bases, with 12 bases left between them. The CDR3 sequence: CASSTWGSNTGELFF. The CDR3, as DNA: TGTGCCAGCAGTACCTGGGGATCTAACACCGGGGAGCTGTTTTTT.